Shown below are 11 T cell receptor beta chains from a single sample sequenced in a study of patients and donors after allogeneic stem cell transplantation (dated by TCRdb to the early 2020s). Libraries came from RT-PCR. Instrument used: NextSeq 550. TCRdb trimmed public reads at Q25 via fastp, called clones via MiXCR and kept in-frame beta chains. Each CDR3 protein appears once, grouped with its most common genes and DNA. The sample records under 200,000 distinct CDR3 sequences, about a quarter of which are singletons. Roughly 25% of the sample lies in the top ten. The sample was blood, either unsorted or a sorted T cell fraction (not recorded which). Receptors originate from a human donor who was either an allogeneic HSCT recipient or a stem cell or donor lymphocyte infusion donor (not recorded which). It is not recorded whose cells these are; they may come from a transplant donor.

The chain couples TRBV6-2 or TRBV6-3 to TRBJ2-5; the match to TRBD2 covers 11 bases. The germline V gene has CDR1 MNHEY and CDR2 SVGEGT. V shed 0 bases and J 6 bases; nucleotides not matched to a gene: 6. The CDR3 runs 16 residues. CDR3 in DNA: TGTGCCAGCAGTTACTCCGGACTAGCGGGCGAACAGACCCAGTACTTC. This translates into CASSYSGLAGEQTQYF.

This clonotype was counted only a few times. The chain couples TRBV19 to TRBJ1-1, with a possible D match to TRBD1 (5 bases). This CDR3 is 12 amino acids long. Per the germline V gene, CDR1 is LNHDA and CDR2 is SQIVND (reference sequence). The V end lost 5 bases, the J end lost 9 bases, and 13 bases lay between the germline ends. The CDR3 here is CASSLRRQQAFF. CDR3 coding DNA: TGTGCCAGTAGTCTAAGACGACAGCAAGCTTTCTTT.

V usage is TRBV4-1 and J usage is TRBJ2-7; tentatively, D is TRBD1 or TRBD2 (6 bases each). CDR3 length: 18 residues. CDR1 is MGHRA, CDR2 YSYEKL, per germline. V was cut by 0 bases and J by 0 bases, with 18 bases left in between. The CDR3 DNA reads as TGCGCCAGCAGCCAAGAACCTCCTATCGGGGGCTTCTCCTACGAGCAGTACTTC. Translated, it gives CASSQEPPIGGFSYEQYF.

This clonotype was observed a few times. This chain joins TRBV12-3 or TRBV12-4 and TRBJ1-2, with D possibly being TRBD1 (5 bases). The ends were cut back, 5 bases at V and 4 bases at J, with 17 bases in the middle. This CDR3 contains 15 residues. CDR3 in amino acids: CASSPGDGIGYGYTF. CDR3 in DNA: TGTGCCAGCAGTCCGGGGGACGGTATAGGCTATGGCTACACCTTC.

This clonotype occurred a few times. V and J are TRBV7-9 and TRBJ2-7, with D uncertain. Germline V gene data show CDR1 as SEHNR and CDR2 as FQNEAQ (reference sequence). The length of the CDR3 is 13 residues. Trimming pared 6 bases from V and 5 bases from J, leaving 14 bases between. The CDR3 spells CASSLRAQDEQYF. The CDR3 nucleotides are TGTGCCAGCAGTCTTAGGGCACAAGACGAGCAGTACTTC.

As regards this clonotype: The conserved phenylalanine or tryptophan is not found at the CDR3 terminus, so this likely reflects a read error. This rearrangement joins TRBV5-5 to TRBJ1-2, with a tentative D call TRBD1 (5 bases). Germline assignment: CDR1 SGHKS and CDR2 YYEKEE (reference sequence). The CDR3 is 14 residues long. V was pared by 1 base and J by 5 bases, with 12 bases between. The CDR3 here is CASSLMGTRYGYTC. DNA of the CDR3: TGTGCCAGCAGCTTGATGGGGACCCGTTATGGCTACACCTGC.

The sample holds many counts of this clonotype. This rearrangement joins TRBV6-5 to TRBJ1-5; 7 bases line up with TRBD1. Germline V gene data show CDR1 as MNHEY and CDR2 as SVGAGI. V lost 5 bases and J lost 2; bases outside the gene matches: 3. The CDR3 has 14 residues. Here the CDR3 DNA reads TGTGCCAGCAGTCCAGGGGGTGGCAATCAGCCCCAGCATTTT. Protein product: CASSPGGGNQPQHF.

This clonotype was observed many times. The chain has TRBV5-1 and TRBJ2-5; no definite D call. In germline, CDR1 is SGHRS, CDR2 YFSETQ. The CDR3 is 13 amino acids. Trimming removed 0 bases from V and 2 bases from J, with 5 bases in between. In DNA form, the CDR3 reads TGCGCCAGCAGCTTGGGGGCTCAAGAGACCCAGTACTTC. Translation gives CASSLGAQETQYF. Using reference TRBV5-1 and TRBJ2-5 for the parts outside the CDR3, the full variable domain is KAGVTQTPRYLIKTRGQQVTLSCSPISGHRSVSWYQQTPGQGLQFLFEYFSETQRNKGNFPGRFSGRQFSNSRSEMNVSTLELGDSALYLCASSLGAQETQYFGPGTRLLVL.

The chain links TRBV20-1 to TRBJ2-1; D ambiguous. The CDR3 spans 13 residues. Trimming cost V 0 bases and J 6 bases, with 9 bases left between them. Germline V gives CDR1 DFQATT, CDR2 SNEGSKA (reference sequence). The CDR3 DNA reads as TGCAGTGCTAGAGATCTGAGGATCAATGAGCAGTTCTTC. Translated: CSARDLRINEQFF.

This clonotype has a handful of counts. The V call is TRBV5-5, the J call TRBJ1-1; 9 bases match TRBD1. Germline V CDR1 and CDR2: SGHKS, YYEKEE (reference sequence). The CDR3 has 17 amino acids. V was clipped by 3 bases and J by 1 base; unmatched bases: 10. CDR3 sequence: CASSSRPGTGKNTEAFF. For the CDR3, the DNA is TGTGCCAGCAGCTCTCGTCCCGGGACAGGGAAGAACACTGAAGCTTTCTTT.

This clonotype came up many times. J is TRBJ1-2 and V is TRBV5-1; perhaps TRBD1 as D (5 bases). Deletions cut 0 bases from V and 8 bases from J, with 14 bases between. Germline CDR1 and CDR2: SGHRS and YFSETQ. CDR3 length: 14 residues. Here the CDR3 reads CASSLGQPRSGYTF. The DNA of the CDR3 is TGCGCCAGCAGCTTGGGACAGCCCCGGTCGGGCTACACCTTC.